These 9 T cell receptor beta chains originate from one sample sequenced in a study of CD8 T cells in Susac syndrome (dated by TCRdb to the late 2010s). Libraries were constructed by the immunoSEQ multiplex PCR assay. RNA was extracted using the RNeasy kit, and roughly 0.5 to 1 microgram was reverse transcribed with random hexamers. TCRdb applied fastp at Q25 and MiXCR to the public reads, then kept only in-frame beta chains. Rows are unified per CDR3 protein, each entry keeping the most common DNA and genes. A total of 100,000 to 150,000 distinct CDR3 sequences appear in this sample, 90% to 95% of them only once. The top ten constitute roughly 0.11% of the sample. Material: CD4+ T cells from PBMCs. The receptors originated from a human donor in good health.

The chain combines TRBV5-1 with TRBJ2-7, with D perhaps matching TRBD1 (5 bases). The V and J ends lost 0 bases and 3 bases respectively, with 10 bases between them. Germline CDR1 reads SGHRS; CDR2 reads YFSETQ. The CDR3 contains 14 residues. The CDR3 protein is CASSLVAGNYEQYF. In DNA, the CDR3 is TGCGCCAGCAGCTTGGTCGCAGGGAACTACGAGCAGTACTTC.

The chain combines TRBV29-1 with TRBJ1-4, with D hard to call. CDR1 SQVTM and CDR2 ANQGSEA come from the germline V gene. The germline V and J ends were trimmed by 1 base and 10 bases, with 10 bases remaining between them. The CDR3 sequence is 12 residues long. DNA for the CDR3: TGCAGCGTTGAAGTGTCCTTGTCAAAACTGTTTTTT. The encoded protein is CSVEVSLSKLFF.

This sequence joins TRBV5-1 and TRBJ1-4; D is possibly TRBD1 (6 bases). This CDR3 region has 15 residues. Per the germline V gene, CDR1 is SGHRS and CDR2 is YFSETQ. Trimming removed 5 bases from V and 5 bases from J, with 16 bases in between. CDR3 bases: TGCGCCAGCAGTTCCTCGGGACAAGAGAATGAAAAACTGTTTTTT. It encodes CASSSSGQENEKLFF.

This clonotype was counted a single time. The J gene is TRBJ2-7, the V gene TRBV3-1, with a possible D match to TRBD1 (5 bases). Germline assignment: CDR1 LGHDT and CDR2 YNNKEL (reference sequence). V was cut by 0 bases and J by 1 base, with 25 bases left in between. This CDR3 spans 20 amino acids. CDR3 bases: TGTGCCAGCAGCCAAGAAACACCCGTCCCGCAAAGGGGAAGGTCCTACGAGCAGTACTTC. Translation gives CASSQETPVPQRGRSYEQYF.

CDR3 coding DNA: TGCAGTGGGGTGTCTGTACACGAGCAGTACTTC. Its protein product is CSGVSVHEQYF. The rearrangement joins TRBV29-1 to TRBJ2-7; no firm D call. Germline CDR1 SQVTM, CDR2 ANQGSEA. The CDR3 runs to 11 residues.

The chain joins TRBV3-1 to TRBJ2-7; tentatively, D is TRBD1 (5 bases). Germline V gene lookup returns CDR1 LGHDT and CDR2 YNNKEL (reference sequence). CDR3 length: 13 amino acids. V lost 1 base and J 6 bases, leaving 10 bases between the germline ends. The CDR3 sequence: CASSQGTFGEQYF. CDR3 in DNA: TGTGCCAGCAGCCAAGGGACATTTGGCGAGCAGTACTTC.

This clonotype came up once. For the CDR3, the DNA is TGTGCCAGCGGACAGTCCCTGCGAGAAGCTTTCTTT. It codes for CASGQSLREAFF. The J gene is TRBJ1-1, the V gene TRBV6-5, with a weak D call TRBD1 (6 bases). The CDR3 is made up of 12 amino acids. V was clipped by 8 bases and J by 8 bases, with 15 bases between them. CDR1 and CDR2 (germline): MNHEY, SVGAGI.

The V call is TRBV5-1, the J call TRBJ2-7; 8 bases are a match to TRBD2. The CDR3 sequence is 16 residues long. Germline values: CDR1 SGHRS, CDR2 YFSETQ. The ends lost 4 bases at V and 0 bases at J; junction bases unmatched: 9. CDR3 residues: CASSLIAGTSSYEQYF. CDR3 in DNA: TGCGCCAGCAGCCTAATCGCCGGGACTAGCTCCTACGAGCAGTACTTC.

The table lists this clonotype with a count of one. One end of the junction does not line up with germline, which may come from a read error. The chain employs TRBV29-1 and TRBJ2-7; TRBD2 agrees at 9 bases. CDR3 length: 12 residues. Germline CDR1 and CDR2: SQVTM and ANQGSEA. CDR3 protein: CSVQGSGGAWDF. The DNA for the CDR3 is TGCAGCGTCCAGGGTAGCGGGGGAGCCTGGGACTTC.